This note documents a single T cell receptor (beta chain) sequence. The sample originates from a study of blood T cell repertoires in COVID-19. For the study at large: Samples representing acute and convalescent COVID-19 were sourced from the United States, Italy and Spain. T cells, B-cell-depleted T cells, or PBMCs provided the cDNA or gDNA that served as material.

The CDR3 runs to 16 residues. Per germline, CDR1 SGHAT and CDR2 FQNNGV. V gave up 0 bases and J gave up 7 bases, with 16 bases separating them. Authors' processing steps: How many nucleated cells were present was estimated from reference gene primer amplification. Produced via immunoSEQ multiplex PCR; TCRdb's table is partial and in-frame only. That table supplies the V and J calls and clone size; D and trimming were determined from the DNA. This table has 140,000 or so clones, over 80% appearing once. The V and J genes are TRBV11-2 and TRBJ2-4, with D possibly TRBD1 on 5 matching bases. The TCR originated in a woman between 45 and 60 years old with acute or convalescent COVID-19. The sample consisted of peripheral blood. CDR3 sequence reads: CASSLEIARGANIQYF. In nucleotides, the CDR3 is TGTGCCAGCAGCTTAGAAATTGCGCGTGGGGCCAACATTCAGTACTTC.